Following are 28 T cell receptor beta chains from one sample sequenced in a study of PD-L1 blockade in urothelial cancer (dated 2017 in TCRdb). The receptor library was made with the immunoSEQ multiplex PCR assay. The immuneACCESS repertoire file appears here via TCRdb, limited to in-frame rearrangements. These files lack a portion of the clones; in checked studies, under half of the deficit traces to unresolved V genes, and the cause of the others is not known. Here the sample has fewer than 50,000 clones; around 88% occur a single time. The ten largest clones add up to 24% of the sample. This specimen's time point label, interpreted: peripheral blood 6 weeks after treatment start. The sample here was PBMCs, taken around atezolizumab (anti-PD-L1) treatment. Source of these receptors: a man aged 60 to 69 with urothelial cancer.

J is TRBJ2-2 and V is TRBV7-8, with D maybe TRBD1 (6 bases). Trimming took off 4 bases at V and 0 bases at J, with 15 bases between the two ends. Germline CDR1 reads SGHVS; CDR2 reads FQNEAQ. This CDR3 comprises 17 residues. The CDR3 region is CASSSTDRTTNTGELFF. In DNA form, the CDR3 reads TGTGCCAGCAGCTCCACAGACAGGACAACGAACACCGGGGAGCTGTTTTTT.

The chain combines TRBV25-1 with TRBJ2-7; D perhaps matches TRBD2 (5 bases). The V and J ends lost 4 bases and 7 bases respectively, with 14 bases between them. Germline assignment: CDR1 MGHDK and CDR2 SYGVNS. The CDR3 has 13 residues. The CDR3 here is CASSVVGSGEQYF. As DNA, the CDR3 is TGTGCCAGCAGTGTGGTGGGATCGGGGGAGCAGTACTTC.

CDR3 protein: CAISGEGGSNYGYTF. The DNA of the CDR3 is TGTGCCATCAGTGGGGAGGGGGGGTCGAACTATGGCTACACCTTC. The chain is built from TRBV10-3 and TRBJ1-2; weak D call: TRBD1 (6 bases). Deletions cut 4 bases from V and 2 bases from J, with 14 bases between. Germline V lookup: CDR1 ENHRY, CDR2 SYGVKD. The CDR3 is made up of 15 amino acids.

This chain joins TRBV5-6 and TRBJ1-2; no firm D call. In germline, CDR1 is SGHDT, CDR2 YYEEEE. The CDR3 is 12 amino acids. V dropped 4 bases and J dropped 4 bases, with 8 bases sitting between them. CDR3 loop: CASSVNGYGYTF. DNA for the CDR3: TGTGCCAGCAGCGTGAACGGCTATGGCTACACCTTC.

V and J are TRBV5-6 and TRBJ1-2; 7 nucleotides match TRBD1. CDR1 and CDR2 (germline): SGHDT, YYEEEE. There are 13 residues in the CDR3. V was pared by 5 bases and J by 7 bases, with 8 bases of the junction left unmatched. The CDR3 is CASRYRQGFGYTF. CDR3 bases: TGTGCCAGCAGATACAGACAGGGCTTTGGCTACACCTTC.

This clone was counted a single time. V and J are TRBV5-5 and TRBJ1-6; 10 nucleotides match TRBD1. Germline V gene data show CDR1 as SGHKS and CDR2 as YYEKEE (reference sequence). The CDR3 has 16 residues. The J segment lost 6 bases and the V segment lost 4 bases, leaving 7 bases of the junction unmatched. Here the CDR3 reads CASSTTGGVSNSPLHF. CDR3 bases: TGTGCCAGCAGCACGACAGGGGGCGTCAGTAATTCACCCCTCCACTTT.

This sequence joins TRBV5-5 and TRBJ2-2; TRBD2 agrees at 7 bases. Germline CDR1 SGHKS, CDR2 YYEKEE (reference sequence). This CDR3 region has 16 residues. V dropped 2 bases and J dropped 5; count of bases not matched to a gene: 9. CDR3 coding DNA: TGTGCCAGCAGCTTTCTTGGGGGGGATGGGACCGGGGAGCTGTTTTTT. This gives the protein CASSFLGGDGTGELFF.

The genes are TRBV10-2 and TRBJ2-7; TRBD2 aligns across 10 bases. V was pared by 3 bases and J by 0 bases, with 8 bases of the junction left unmatched. This CDR3 comprises 17 residues. Germline V gene lookup returns CDR1 WSHSY and CDR2 SAAADI. CDR3 nucleotide sequence: TGCGCCAGCAGTGATCCTAGCGGGAGTACCGGCTCCTACGAGCAGTACTTC. Translated: CASSDPSGSTGSYEQYF.

The rearrangement links TRBV12-5 to TRBJ1-6, with D possibly TRBD1 on 6 matching bases. CDR1 and CDR2 (germline): LGHNT, FRNRAP. Trimming pared 2 bases from V and 9 bases from J, leaving 11 bases between. The CDR3 spans 14 residues. CDR3 nucleotides: TGTGCTAGTGGTTTGATTACAGGGATTTCACCCCTCCACTTT. Translating it yields CASGLITGISPLHF.

J is TRBJ2-7 and V is TRBV12-5; D possibly corresponds to TRBD2 (6 bases). This CDR3 has 15 amino acids. The ends were cut back, 5 bases at V and 0 bases at J, with 14 bases in the middle. Germline CDR1 LGHNT, CDR2 FRNRAP. CDR3 residues: CASGPQAGSSYEQYF. Here the CDR3 DNA reads TGTGCTAGTGGTCCACAGGCGGGGTCCTCCTACGAGCAGTACTTC.

DNA for the CDR3: TGTGCCAGCAGCGCAGGGGGAAGACAGGGGAATGAAAAACTGTTTTTT. Translation gives CASSAGGRQGNEKLFF. The gene calls are TRBV9 and TRBJ1-4, with 8 nucleotides matching TRBD1. Unmatched junction bases numbered 9, after V lost 3 bases and J lost 5 bases. This CDR3 spans 16 amino acids. CDR1 is SGDLS, CDR2 YYNGEE, per germline. Drawing the rest from reference TRBV9 and TRBJ1-4, the complete variable domain is DSGVTQTPKHLITATGQRVTLRCSPRSGDLSVYWYQQSLDQGLQFLIQYYNGEERAKGNILERFSAQQFPDLHSELNLSSLELGDSALYFCASSAGGRQGNEKLFFGSGTQLSVL.

The rearrangement links TRBV7-9 to TRBJ1-5, with D uncertain. The V end lost 5 bases, the J end lost 3 bases, and 5 bases lay between the germline ends. Germline lookup yields CDR1 SEHNR and CDR2 FQNEAQ (reference sequence). The CDR3 runs 12 residues. The CDR3 region has the DNA TGTGCCAGCAGCCACAACAATCAGCCCCAGCATTTT. It encodes CASSHNNQPQHF.

The CDR3 DNA sequence: TGTGCCAGCAGTTATGCAGCGGCGTACGAGCAGTACTTC. Residues: CASSYAAAYEQYF. The chain recombines TRBV6-5 with TRBJ2-7, with a tentative D call TRBD2 (5 bases). Germline CDR1 reads MNHEY; CDR2 reads SVGAGI. The CDR3 sequence is 13 residues long. V was cut by 3 bases and J by 4 bases, with 10 bases left in between.

The V and J genes are TRBV5-1 and TRBJ2-7, with D possibly matching TRBD2 (6 bases). V shed 7 bases and J shed 2 bases, with 13 bases lying between them. Germline CDR1 and CDR2: SGHRS and YFSETQ. CDR3 size: 13 residues. CDR3 sequence reads: CASSTSPTYEQYF. The CDR3 nucleotides are TGCGCCAGCTCCACTAGCCCTACCTACGAGCAGTACTTC.

V is TRBV19 and J is TRBJ2-7; 11 bases map to TRBD1. Germline V gives CDR1 LNHDA, CDR2 SQIVND (reference sequence). The CDR3 extends over 15 amino acids. Trimming removed 2 bases from V and 6 bases from J; junction bases left unmatched: 6. DNA of the CDR3: TGTGCCAGTAGTATATCACTCGGGACAGGGGGCGAGCAGTACTTC. This codes for CASSISLGTGGEQYF.

The chain has TRBV18 and TRBJ1-4; D possibly corresponds to TRBD1 (5 bases). Germline CDR1 is KGHSH and CDR2 is LQKENI. CDR3 size: 13 residues. V lost 3 bases and J lost 8, with 10 bases in between. CDR3 DNA sequence: TGTGCCAGCTCACCGGGGTACAGGGAAAAACTGTTTTTT. Its translation is CASSPGYREKLFF.

The V gene is TRBV19, the J gene TRBJ2-7; 9 nucleotides match TRBD2. J was trimmed by 3 bases and V by 5 bases; bases with no gene match: 17. Germline V gene sequence: CDR1 LNHDA, CDR2 SQIVND (reference sequence). This CDR3 is built from 18 residues. Here the CDR3 reads CASSESSGRTGRYYEQYF. The CDR3 nucleotides read TGTGCCAGTAGTGAATCCAGCGGGAGGACCGGTAGGTACTACGAGCAGTACTTC.

This chain joins TRBV6-4 and TRBJ2-1; 7 nucleotides align to TRBD2. The V gene's germline CDR1 is MRHNA and CDR2 SNTAGT. V shed 3 bases, J shed 2 bases, and the junction held 4 bases outside the gene matches. The CDR3 totals 15 residues. The CDR3 DNA is TGTGCCAGCAGTGAGGGAGCGGGGCCCTACAATGAGCAGTTCTTC. Amino acids: CASSEGAGPYNEQFF.

The chain uses TRBV29-1 and TRBJ2-7; 9 bases agree with TRBD1. Germline trimming cut 7 bases from V and 4 bases from J; bases unmatched to any gene: 2. Per the germline V gene, CDR1 is SQVTM and CDR2 is ANQGSEA. CDR3 length equals 11 residues. CDR3 protein: CSADRGYEQYF. The CDR3 coding sequence is TGCAGCGCGGACAGGGGATACGAGCAGTACTTC.

The chain couples TRBV7-9 to TRBJ2-1; 15 bases map to TRBD2. CDR1 is SEHNR and CDR2 is FQNEAQ in the germline V gene (reference sequence). The CDR3 runs to 16 residues. After removal of 5 bases from V and 9 bases from J, the junction contained 8 bases not matched to a gene. The DNA for the CDR3 is TGTGCCAGCAGCCCAGGACTAGCGGGGGGGAGAGCTGAGCAGTTCTTC. Protein product: CASSPGLAGGRAEQFF.

This clone is categorized as medium-sized. J is TRBJ1-2 and V is TRBV11-2, with D unresolved. CDR1 and CDR2 (germline): SGHAT, FQNNGV. Trimming stripped 0 bases from V and 6 bases from J, with 8 bases between. The CDR3 extends over 13 amino acids. The CDR3 nucleotides read TGTGCCAGCAGCTTAGATCTTCGTCATGGCTACACCTTC. Amino acid sequence: CASSLDLRHGYTF.

This rearrangement joins TRBV9 to TRBJ2-3, with D perhaps TRBD1 (6 bases). Germline V gene sequence: CDR1 SGDLS, CDR2 YYNGEE. V lost 4 bases and J lost 0, with 9 bases in between. The CDR3 totals 14 residues. The CDR3 sequence is CASSRTASTDTQYF. The CDR3 bases are TGTGCCAGCAGCAGGACAGCGAGCACAGATACGCAGTATTTT.

The sample holds one count of this clone. The chain couples TRBV15 to TRBJ2-6; D not resolved. CDR1 LNHNV and CDR2 YYDKDF come from the germline V gene (reference sequence). The CDR3 contains 18 residues. Trimming removed 1 base at V and 1 base at J, with 14 bases between. CDR3 amino acids: CATSRVAGSGSGANVLTF. The CDR3 nucleotides are TGTGCCACCAGCAGAGTAGCCGGGTCTGGGTCTGGGGCCAACGTCCTGACTTTC.

CDR3 DNA sequence: TGCGCCAGCAGTAACGGACTAGCGGGGGGCCGAGATACGCAGTATTTT. This encodes CASSNGLAGGRDTQYF. The gene calls are TRBV10-2 and TRBJ2-3, with TRBD2 identical over 14 bases. This CDR3 is 16 amino acids long. Germline V gives CDR1 WSHSY, CDR2 SAAADI. J lost 5 bases, V lost 5 bases, and 6 bases had no gene match.

The V call is TRBV7-9, the J call TRBJ2-3; D is possibly TRBD2 (5 bases). The CDR3 is 16 residues long. V was clipped by 5 bases and J by 2 bases, with 17 bases between them. Germline V gene lookup returns CDR1 SEHNR and CDR2 FQNEAQ (reference sequence). The CDR3 region has the DNA TGTGCCAGCAGCCTGACTTCTAGCTCCCTCACAGATACGCAGTATTTT. Translated, it gives CASSLTSSSLTDTQYF. The full variable domain, its missing parts supplied by reference TRBV7-9 and TRBJ2-3, is DTGVSQNPRHKITKRGQNVTFRCDPISEHNRLYWYRQTLGQGPEFLTYFQNEAQLEKSRLLSDRFSAERPKGSFSTLEIQRTEQGDSAMYLCASSLTSSSLTDTQYFGPGTRLTVL.

This clone was detected a few times. V and J are TRBV4-2 and TRBJ2-2; 7 bases align to TRBD2. Germline-derived CDR1 and CDR2 are LGHNA and YNFKEQ. There are 15 residues in the CDR3. Trimming cost V 1 base and J 5 bases; bases outside gene matches: 4. The CDR3: CASSQGIGGTGELFF. CDR3 in DNA: TGTGCCAGCAGCCAAGGAATCGGGGGGACCGGGGAGCTGTTTTTT.

The chain combines TRBV5-6 with TRBJ2-2; D perhaps matches TRBD1 (5 bases). The germline V gene has CDR1 SGHDT and CDR2 YYEEEE. Trimming stripped 0 bases from V and 6 bases from J, with 12 bases between. The CDR3 spans 15 residues. The CDR3 DNA reads TGTGCCAGCAGCTTGGGTCGGACACTGCCCGGGGAGCTGTTTTTT. Amino acid sequence: CASSLGRTLPGELFF. The full variable domain, rest sourced from reference TRBV5-6 and TRBJ2-2, is DAGVTQSPTHLIKTRGQQVTLRCSPKSGHDTVSWYQQALGQGPQFIFQYYEEEERQRGNFPDRFSGHQFPNYSSELNVNALLLGDSALYLCASSLGRTLPGELFFGEGSRLTVL.

The chain links TRBV5-1 to TRBJ2-1, with TRBD2 matching over 14 bases. V dropped 0 bases and J dropped 6; count of bases not matched to a gene: 8. CDR1 and CDR2 (germline): SGHRS, YFSETQ. The length of the CDR3 is 18 residues. CDR3 region: CASSLATSGGAKGNEQFF. The CDR3 bases are TGCGCCAGCAGCTTGGCGACTAGCGGGGGGGCCAAAGGCAATGAGCAGTTCTTC.